The clone carrying this T cell receptor beta chain was seen once. The antigen remains undetermined. PCR amplification relied on 60 Vbeta primers (plus 13 Jbeta primers). Per the original methods: Later reanalysis found around 74 million unique TCR beta chains, approximately 11 million of them shared. Generated by immunoSEQ multiplex PCR, the TCRdb table keeps only in-frame clones and is missing some. V, J and clone size derive from that table, while D and trimming were established from the DNA sequence. The repertoire consists of 100,000 to 150,000 clones, with about 71% occurring once and the leading ten covering 3% to 4%. CDR1 and CDR2 (germline): MDHEN, SYDVKM. This CDR3 comprises 16 residues. The V gene lost 1 base and the J gene lost 6 bases, with 16 bases spanning the gap. The sample belongs to a study of cytomegalovirus exposure and HLA in healthy donors. Broader study findings: It emerged from a later analysis that several of the most significant clusters appeared to be linked to common viral pathogens.

The V gene is TRBV28, the J gene TRBJ1-5, with D tentatively TRBD1 (5 bases). Sequenced input: PBMCs. The clonotype was recovered from a woman in her 50s in good health and CMV-seronegative. CDR3 bases: TGTGCCAGCAGTTTATCCAGTCGGAGGGGTGGTCAGCCCCAGCATTTT. It translates to CASSLSSRRGGQPQHF.